Below are 3 T cell receptor beta chains sequenced from a single sample in a study of CD8+ T cells in alopecia areata. Noted treatment: oral pan-JAK inhibitor, 5-10 mg twice daily. Sequencing used cDNA as its template, made by extracting RNA and reverse transcribing it. Here immunoSEQ multiplex PCR was the method, and the copy in TCRdb shows in-frame clones only, minus some. The sample shows 200,000 or so clones, 58% of them seen only once. Specimen: CD4+ T cells sorted from blood, collected at week 24, from a patient treated with tofacitinib. The receptors here all came from a human donor with alopecia areata.

This clone was picked up a small number of times. The gene calls are TRBV5-6 and TRBJ2-5; D perhaps matches TRBD1 (5 bases). The CDR3 totals 15 residues. Trimming cost V 1 base and J 2 bases, with 12 bases left between them. CDR1 and CDR2 (germline): SGHDT, YYEEEE. The CDR3 here is CASSLRVGAQETQYF. The CDR3 bases are TGTGCCAGCAGCTTGCGGGTTGGGGCTCAAGAGACCCAGTACTTC.

This clone was counted only a few times. Other DNA sequences in this specimen translate into the identical CDR3. The chain is built from TRBV29-1 and TRBJ2-5, with 8 bases fitting TRBD2. This CDR3 is 13 amino acids long. CDR1 SQVTM and CDR2 ANQGSEA come from the germline V gene. V gave up 3 bases and J gave up 2 bases; unmatched junction bases: 2. CDR3 nucleotides: TGCAGCGTTGACCGCGGGGGGCAAGAGACCCAGTACTTC. Amino acid sequence: CSVDRGGQETQYF.

This chain links TRBV7-9 with TRBJ2-3, with TRBD1 as a possible D gene (5 bases). Germline-derived CDR1 and CDR2 are SEHNR and FQNEAQ (reference sequence). This CDR3 has 12 residues. V shed 3 bases and J shed 5 bases, with 6 bases lying between them. The CDR3 sequence is CASSFGQDTQYF. The DNA of the CDR3 is TGTGCCAGCAGCTTCGGACAAGATACGCAGTATTTT.